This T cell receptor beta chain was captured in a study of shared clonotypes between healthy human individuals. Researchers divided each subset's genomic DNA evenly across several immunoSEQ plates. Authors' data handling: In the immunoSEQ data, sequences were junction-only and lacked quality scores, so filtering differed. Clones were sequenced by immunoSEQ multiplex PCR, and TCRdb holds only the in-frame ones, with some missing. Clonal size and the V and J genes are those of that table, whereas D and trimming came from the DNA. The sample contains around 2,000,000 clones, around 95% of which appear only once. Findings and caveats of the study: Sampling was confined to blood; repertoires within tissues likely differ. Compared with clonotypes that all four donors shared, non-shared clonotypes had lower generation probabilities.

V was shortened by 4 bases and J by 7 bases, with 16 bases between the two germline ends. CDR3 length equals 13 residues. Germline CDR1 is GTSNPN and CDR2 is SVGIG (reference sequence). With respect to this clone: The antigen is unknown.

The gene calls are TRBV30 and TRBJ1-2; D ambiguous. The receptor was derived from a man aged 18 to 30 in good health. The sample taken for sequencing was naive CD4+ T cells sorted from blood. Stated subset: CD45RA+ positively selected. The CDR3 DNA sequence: TGTGCCTGGAAGGAGGGCGGAGGCGTTGGCTACACCTTC. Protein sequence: CAWKEGGGVGYTF.